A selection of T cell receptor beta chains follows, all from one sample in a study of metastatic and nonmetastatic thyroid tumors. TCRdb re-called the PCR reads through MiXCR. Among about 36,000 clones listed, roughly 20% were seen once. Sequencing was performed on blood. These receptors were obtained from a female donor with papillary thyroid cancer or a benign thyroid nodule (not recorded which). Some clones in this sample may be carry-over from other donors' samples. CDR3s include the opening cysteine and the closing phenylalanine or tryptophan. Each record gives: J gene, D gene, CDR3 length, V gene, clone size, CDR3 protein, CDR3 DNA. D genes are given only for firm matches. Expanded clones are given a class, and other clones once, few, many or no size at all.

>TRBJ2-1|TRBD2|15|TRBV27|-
CASSPRLAGASEQFF
TGTGCCAGCAGCCCGAGACTAGCGGGAGCATCTGAGCAGTTCTTC
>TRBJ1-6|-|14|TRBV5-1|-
CASSTEGNDSPLHF
TGCGCCAGCAGTACGGAAGGGAACGATTCACCCCTCCACTTT
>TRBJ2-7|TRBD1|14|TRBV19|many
CASSNRGPRDEQYF
TGTGCCAGTAGTAACAGGGGGCCCCGGGACGAGCAGTACTTC
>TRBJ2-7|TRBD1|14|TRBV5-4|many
CASSLATGGYEQYF
TGTGCCAGCAGCTTGGCGACAGGGGGGTACGAGCAGTACTTC
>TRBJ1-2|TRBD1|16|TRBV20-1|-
CSARDYWDRGPYGYTF
TGCAGTGCTAGAGATTACTGGGACAGGGGACCTTATGGCTACACCTTC
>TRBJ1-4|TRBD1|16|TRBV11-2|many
CASSSLREQGTEKLFF
TGTGCCAGCAGCTCCCTCCGTGAACAGGGGACAGAAAAACTGTTTTTT
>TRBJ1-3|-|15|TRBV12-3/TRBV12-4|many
CASSFGSNSGNTIYF
TGTGCCAGCAGTTTTGGCAGCAACTCTGGAAACACCATATATTTT
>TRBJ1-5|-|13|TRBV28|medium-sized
CASSFAGNQPQHF
TGTGCCAGCAGTTTTGCGGGGAATCAGCCCCAGCATTTT
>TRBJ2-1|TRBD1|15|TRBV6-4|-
CASSEEQGVIDEQFF
TGTGCCAGCAGTGAAGAACAGGGGGTTATCGATGAGCAGTTCTTC
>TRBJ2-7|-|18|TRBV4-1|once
CASSHLPTGDRRFYEQYF
TGCGCCAGCAGCCATCTCCCAACGGGGGACCGTAGGTTCTACGAGCAGTACTTC
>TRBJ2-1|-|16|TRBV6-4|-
CASSDSPGRVVNEQFF
TGTGCCAGCAGTGACTCTCCAGGCAGGGTAGTCAATGAGCAGTTCTTC
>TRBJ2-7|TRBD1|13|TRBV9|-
CASSIDRGQEQYF
TGTGCCAGCAGCATCGACAGGGGGCAAGAGCAGTACTTC
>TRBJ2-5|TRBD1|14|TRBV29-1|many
CSVEGQGRGETQYF
TGCAGCGTTGAGGGACAGGGGCGTGGGGAGACCCAGTACTTC
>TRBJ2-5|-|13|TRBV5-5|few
CASSLVLEETQYF
TGTGCCAGCAGCTTGGTGCTGGAAGAGACCCAGTACTTC
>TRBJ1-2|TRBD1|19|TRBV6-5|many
CASSYSYPGQGNPNYGYTF
TGTGCCAGCAGTTACTCGTACCCGGGACAGGGAAACCCCAACTATGGCTACACCTTC
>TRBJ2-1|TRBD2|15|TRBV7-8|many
CASSLGTSDISEQFF
TGTGCCAGCAGTCTCGGAACTAGCGATATCTCTGAGCAGTTCTTC
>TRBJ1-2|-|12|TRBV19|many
CASSISIGGYTF
TGTGCCAGTAGTATTAGCATTGGTGGCTACACCTTC
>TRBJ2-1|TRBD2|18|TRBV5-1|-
CASSYPGTSGSSYNEQFF
TGCGCCAGCAGCTACCCCGGGACTAGCGGGAGCTCCTACAATGAGCAGTTCTTC
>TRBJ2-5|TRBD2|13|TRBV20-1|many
CSRPGLAEETQYF
TGCAGTCGTCCGGGACTAGCAGAAGAGACCCAGTACTTC
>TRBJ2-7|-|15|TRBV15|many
CATSRDQGSGDEQYF
TGTGCCACCAGCAGAGATCAGGGCTCGGGCGACGAGCAGTACTTC
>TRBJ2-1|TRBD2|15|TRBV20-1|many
CSASLSGSGYNEQFF
TGCAGTGCTAGCTTGAGCGGGAGTGGGTACAATGAGCAGTTCTTC
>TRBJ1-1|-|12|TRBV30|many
CAWSVDRFIAFF
TGTGCCTGGAGTGTAGACAGGTTCATAGCTTTCTTT
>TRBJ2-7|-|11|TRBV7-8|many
CASSSLREQYF
TGTGCCAGCAGCTCCCTAAGGGAGCAGTACTTC
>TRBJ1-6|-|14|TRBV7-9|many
CASGTATGAESLHF
TGTGCCAGCGGGACGGCGACGGGTGCAGAATCCCTCCACTTT
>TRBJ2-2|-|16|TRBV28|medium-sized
CASRPVEGANTGELFF
TGTGCCAGCAGACCTGTGGAGGGGGCGAACACCGGGGAGCTGTTTTTT
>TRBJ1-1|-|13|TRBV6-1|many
CASSYTLWEGAFF
TGTGCCAGCAGTTATACCCTGTGGGAAGGAGCTTTCTTT
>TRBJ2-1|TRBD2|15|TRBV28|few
CASSFTSGTANEQFF
TGTGCCAGCAGTTTTACGAGCGGGACGGCCAATGAGCAGTTCTTC
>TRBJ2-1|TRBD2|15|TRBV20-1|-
CSARPGLDPRGEQFF
TGCAGTGCGAGACCGGGACTAGACCCGCGAGGTGAGCAGTTCTTC
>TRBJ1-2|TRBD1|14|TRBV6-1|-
CASSEVGTGQRYTF
TGTGCCAGCAGTGAAGTCGGGACAGGGCAACGCTACACCTTC
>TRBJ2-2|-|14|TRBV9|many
CASSVEAGTGELFF
TGTGCCAGCAGCGTAGAGGCAGGGACCGGGGAGCTGTTTTTT
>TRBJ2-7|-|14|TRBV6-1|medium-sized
CASWPGDGGYEQYF
TGTGCCAGCTGGCCGGGAGACGGTGGCTACGAGCAGTACTTC
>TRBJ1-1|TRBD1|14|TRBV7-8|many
CASSPRDRGGEAFF
TGTGCCAGCAGCCCACGAGACAGGGGTGGTGAAGCTTTCTTT
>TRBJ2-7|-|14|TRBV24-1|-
CATSDSGGQDEQYF
TGTGCCACCAGTGATTCGGGTGGTCAAGACGAGCAGTACTTC
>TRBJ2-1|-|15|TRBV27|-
CASSRGICTHNEQFF
TGTGCCAGCAGTCGGGGTATCTGTACCCACAATGAGCAGTTCTTC
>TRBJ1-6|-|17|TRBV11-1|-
CASSYGFEHSYNSPLHF
TGCGCCAGCAGCTATGGGTTTGAGCACTCCTATAATTCACCCCTCCACTTT
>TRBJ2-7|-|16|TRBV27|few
CASSRSHTCIRNEKYF
TGTGCCAGCAGTCGGTCCCATACATGCATCAGGAACGAGAAGTACTTC
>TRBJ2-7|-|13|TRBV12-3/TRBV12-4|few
CASSPKSFYEQYF
TGTGCCAGCAGCCCGAAGAGTTTCTACGAGCAGTACTTC
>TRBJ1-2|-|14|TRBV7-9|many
CASSPGAGVYGYTF
TGTGCCAGCAGCCCAGGGGCGGGCGTCTATGGCTACACCTTC
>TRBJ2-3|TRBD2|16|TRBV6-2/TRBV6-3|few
CASSTQREWHTDTQYF
TGCGCCAGCAGCACCCAGCGGGAGTGGCACACAGATACGCAGTATTTT
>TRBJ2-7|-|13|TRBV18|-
CASSPGPGSEQYF
TGTGCCAGCTCCCCCGGGCCCGGCTCCGAGCAGTACTTC
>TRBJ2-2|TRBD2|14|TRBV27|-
CASTTGGSTREMFF
TGTGCCAGCACCACAGGCGGGAGCACCAGGGAGATGTTTTTT
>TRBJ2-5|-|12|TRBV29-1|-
CSVVLAEETQYF
TGCAGCGTTGTTCTAGCTGAAGAGACCCAGTACTTC
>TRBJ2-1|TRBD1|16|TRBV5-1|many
CASSLGGQVTYNEQFF
TGCGCCAGCAGCTTGGGGGGACAGGTAACCTACAATGAGCAGTTCTTC
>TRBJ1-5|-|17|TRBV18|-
CASSPPAAAYSNQPQHF
TGTGCCAGCTCACCACCGGCCGCGGCCTATAGCAATCAGCCCCAGCATTTT
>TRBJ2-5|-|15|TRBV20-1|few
CSAILGLSVQETQYF
TGCAGTGCTATTTTAGGACTATCAGTCCAAGAGACCCAGTACTTC
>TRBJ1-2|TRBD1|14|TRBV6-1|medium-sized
CASTFLTGDYGYTF
TGTGCCAGCACATTCCTGACAGGGGACTATGGCTACACCTTC
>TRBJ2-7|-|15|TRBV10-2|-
CASMTSTTWGCEQYF
TGCGCCAGCATGACGTCGACAACCTGGGGGTGCGAGCAGTACTTC
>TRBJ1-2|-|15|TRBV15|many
CATSRARSTNYGYTF
TGTGCCACCAGCAGAGCGAGGAGTACTAACTATGGCTACACCTTC
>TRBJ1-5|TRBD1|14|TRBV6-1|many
CASSSRQGLQPQHF
TGTGCCAGCAGTTCCAGACAGGGTTTACAGCCCCAGCATTTT
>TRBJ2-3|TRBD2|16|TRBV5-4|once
CASSLLSGGLTDTQYF
TGTGCCAGCAGCTTGCTCTCGGGAGGGCTAACAGATACGCAGTATTTT
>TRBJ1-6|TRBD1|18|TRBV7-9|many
CASSFSQGAASYNSPLHF
TGTGCCAGCAGCTTCTCACAGGGGGCGGCCTCCTATAATTCACCCCTCCACTTT
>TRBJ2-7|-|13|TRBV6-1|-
CASSVGGGYEQYF
TGTGCCAGCAGTGTGGGGGGCGGCTACGAGCAGTACTTC
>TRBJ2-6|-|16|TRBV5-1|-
CASSLDRGSVANVLTF
TGCGCCAGCAGCTTGGATCGGGGATCTGTGGCCAACGTCCTGACTTTC